Listed below are T cell receptor beta chains from one sample, sequenced in a study of CDR3 diversity in severe acne. TCRdb independently ran MiXCR on the PCR reads; one entry per CDR3 protein. The sample has roughly 93,000 distinct CDR3 sequences; approximately 49% are singletons. Specimen: blood. These receptors were obtained from a male donor with severe acne vulgaris. CDR3s include the opening cysteine and the closing phenylalanine or tryptophan. Each record gives: J gene, V gene, clone size, D gene, CDR3 DNA, CDR3 protein. The D gene is left open where the match is weak. Clone size appears in some rows only: once, few, many, or a class for an expanded clone.

J gene: TRBJ1-5
V gene: TRBV19
clone size: .
D gene: .
CDR3 DNA: TGTGCCAGTAGTATAGGGGTGGGCAATCAGCCCCAGCATTTT
CDR3 protein: CASSIGVGNQPQHF

J gene: TRBJ2-7
V gene: TRBV19
clone size: many
D gene: .
CDR3 DNA: TGTGCCAGTAGTATTGTGGGGGCTAGCTACGAGCAGTACTTC
CDR3 protein: CASSIVGASYEQYF

J gene: TRBJ2-1
V gene: TRBV4-3
clone size: many
D gene: .
CDR3 DNA: TGCTATAACAATGAGCAGTTCTTC
CDR3 protein: CYNNEQFF

J gene: TRBJ2-2
V gene: TRBV7-8
clone size: few
D gene: .
CDR3 DNA: TGTGCCAGCAGCTTAGTCGCAGGGAGGCACACCGGGGAGCTGTTTTTT
CDR3 protein: CASSLVAGRHTGELFF

J gene: TRBJ1-4
V gene: TRBV19
clone size: many
D gene: TRBD1
CDR3 DNA: TGTGCCAGTAGTAGCTCGCAACGGGACAGAGCACTTGCAACTAATGAAAAACTGTTTTTT
CDR3 protein: CASSSSQRDRALATNEKLFF

J gene: TRBJ2-7
V gene: TRBV24-1
clone size: many
D gene: TRBD1
CDR3 DNA: TGTGCCACCAGTGAAGGACAGGGGGCGCGGGACGAGCAGTACTTC
CDR3 protein: CATSEGQGARDEQYF

J gene: TRBJ2-7
V gene: TRBV5-1
clone size: .
D gene: .
CDR3 DNA: TGCGCCAGCAGCCGGGCAGGGGTAGCGGGCCCCTACGAGCAGTACTTC
CDR3 protein: CASSRAGVAGPYEQYF

J gene: TRBJ1-1
V gene: TRBV3-1
clone size: .
D gene: .
CDR3 DNA: TGTGCCAGCAGCCAAACGGAGGCGTTGAACACTGAAGCTTTCTTT
CDR3 protein: CASSQTEALNTEAFF

J gene: TRBJ2-7
V gene: TRBV20-1
clone size: .
D gene: TRBD2
CDR3 DNA: TGCAGTGCTAGAGATCCCGGGACTAGCGGGAGTTTAAACGAGCAGTACTTC
CDR3 protein: CSARDPGTSGSLNEQYF

J gene: TRBJ2-2
V gene: TRBV11-2
clone size: once
D gene: TRBD2
CDR3 DNA: TGTGCCAGCAGCTTTCTAGCGGGAGCTCCCGGGGAGCTGTTTTTT
CDR3 protein: CASSFLAGAPGELFF

J gene: TRBJ2-1
V gene: TRBV4-3
clone size: .
D gene: TRBD2
CDR3 DNA: TGCGCCAGCAGCCAAGACGTTGGACTAGCGGGAGTGGATTACAATGAGCAGTTCTTC
CDR3 protein: CASSQDVGLAGVDYNEQFF

J gene: TRBJ2-1
V gene: TRBV2
clone size: many
D gene: TRBD1
CDR3 DNA: TGTGCCAGCAGTGAGGTGGACAGGGTTACAGGAGAGCAGTTCTTC
CDR3 protein: CASSEVDRVTGEQFF

J gene: TRBJ2-5
V gene: TRBV11-2
clone size: .
D gene: .
CDR3 DNA: TGTGCCAGCAGCCCGCCGGGGGACGAGACCCAGTACTTC
CDR3 protein: CASSPPGDETQYF

J gene: TRBJ2-3
V gene: TRBV20-1
clone size: many
D gene: TRBD1
CDR3 DNA: TGCAGTGCTGGTAATACAGGGGCTAGCACAGATACGCAGTATTTT
CDR3 protein: CSAGNTGASTDTQYF

J gene: TRBJ1-6
V gene: TRBV19
clone size: .
D gene: .
CDR3 DNA: TGTGCCAGTGGCAATTATTCACCCCTCCACTTT
CDR3 protein: CASGNYSPLHF

J gene: TRBJ2-3
V gene: TRBV11-3
clone size: few
D gene: .
CDR3 DNA: TGTGCCAGCAGCGTGGGGAGTATGAACACAGATACGCAGTATTTT
CDR3 protein: CASSVGSMNTDTQYF

J gene: TRBJ2-1
V gene: TRBV20-1
clone size: .
D gene: .
CDR3 DNA: TGCAGTGTGACCGAACCCGGGGGCTATGAGCAGTTCTTC
CDR3 protein: CSVTEPGGYEQFF

J gene: TRBJ2-7
V gene: TRBV20-1
clone size: few
D gene: TRBD2
CDR3 DNA: TGCAGTGCTAGCGGGGGGGCCTACGAGCAGTACTTC
CDR3 protein: CSASGGAYEQYF

J gene: TRBJ2-3
V gene: TRBV19
clone size: few
D gene: .
CDR3 DNA: TGTGCCAGTAGTAGTCTCTCCGTCCGGGGTCGGAGCACAGATACGCAGTATTTT
CDR3 protein: CASSSLSVRGRSTDTQYF

J gene: TRBJ2-3
V gene: TRBV9
clone size: many
D gene: .
CDR3 DNA: TGTGCCAGCAGCGTAGAGGGCGGGGCGGGCACAGATACGCAGTATTTT
CDR3 protein: CASSVEGGAGTDTQYF

J gene: TRBJ2-2
V gene: TRBV29-1
clone size: .
D gene: .
CDR3 DNA: TGCAGCCTACAGGGCTGTGCGAACACCGGGGAGCTGTTTTTT
CDR3 protein: CSLQGCANTGELFF

J gene: TRBJ2-2
V gene: TRBV20-1
clone size: .
D gene: TRBD2
CDR3 DNA: TGCAGTCTAGCGGGACAAACCGGGGAGCTGTTTTTT
CDR3 protein: CSLAGQTGELFF

J gene: TRBJ1-5
V gene: TRBV20-1
clone size: .
D gene: .
CDR3 DNA: TGCAGTGCTGAAGCCGCAAACAGCAATCAGCCCCAGCATTTT
CDR3 protein: CSAEAANSNQPQHF

J gene: TRBJ1-1
V gene: TRBV28
clone size: .
D gene: .
CDR3 DNA: TGTGCCAGCAGTTTAAGGACTGAAGCTTTCTTT
CDR3 protein: CASSLRTEAFF

J gene: TRBJ1-5
V gene: TRBV24-1
clone size: .
D gene: TRBD1
CDR3 DNA: TGTGCCATAGCGACAGGGAACGATCAGCCCCAGCATTTT
CDR3 protein: CAIATGNDQPQHF

J gene: TRBJ2-5
V gene: TRBV6-2/TRBV6-3
clone size: .
D gene: TRBD1
CDR3 DNA: TGTGCCAGCAGTGAGATGGGACAGGGAAAAGAGACCCAGTACTTC
CDR3 protein: CASSEMGQGKETQYF

J gene: TRBJ2-2
V gene: TRBV15
clone size: once
D gene: .
CDR3 DNA: TGTGCCACCAGCAGAACTTTTCCGGGACCTTTGAACACCGGGGAGCTGTTTTTT
CDR3 protein: CATSRTFPGPLNTGELFF

J gene: TRBJ2-7
V gene: TRBV7-9
clone size: .
D gene: .
CDR3 DNA: TGTGCCAGCAGCCCAGTTGGACAGCTATTTCCGTACGAGCAGTACTTC
CDR3 protein: CASSPVGQLFPYEQYF

J gene: TRBJ1-6
V gene: TRBV13
clone size: .
D gene: TRBD1
CDR3 DNA: TGTGCCACGGGAATGACAGGGGATAATTCACCCCTCCACTTT
CDR3 protein: CATGMTGDNSPLHF

J gene: TRBJ2-1
V gene: TRBV12-3/TRBV12-4
clone size: medium-sized
D gene: TRBD2
CDR3 DNA: TGTGCCAGCAGTTTCGGACTAGCGGGGTACAATGAGCAGTTCTTC
CDR3 protein: CASSFGLAGYNEQFF

J gene: TRBJ2-5
V gene: TRBV2
clone size: .
D gene: TRBD2
CDR3 DNA: TGTGCCAGCAGGGATCCGGGACTAGCGGGAGCCCTACAAGAGACCCAGTACTTC
CDR3 protein: CASRDPGLAGALQETQYF

J gene: TRBJ2-7
V gene: TRBV29-1
clone size: once
D gene: TRBD1
CDR3 DNA: TGCAGCGTCCCCTCCCTGGCAGGGGGTTCCTACGAGCAGTACTTC
CDR3 protein: CSVPSLAGGSYEQYF

J gene: TRBJ2-7
V gene: TRBV5-1
clone size: .
D gene: TRBD2
CDR3 DNA: TGCGCCAGCAGCCCGGGACTAGCGGGAGGGCCTAACTCCTACGAGCAGTACTTC
CDR3 protein: CASSPGLAGGPNSYEQYF

J gene: TRBJ1-2
V gene: TRBV7-3
clone size: .
D gene: .
CDR3 DNA: TGTGCCAGCAGCCAAGAGCGACACGGAATGAATGGCTACACCTTC
CDR3 protein: CASSQERHGMNGYTF

J gene: TRBJ2-7
V gene: TRBV5-1
clone size: medium-sized
D gene: .
CDR3 DNA: TGCGCCAGCAGCTTGAGGGGGCGGACTAGCTCCTACGAGCAGTACTTC
CDR3 protein: CASSLRGRTSSYEQYF

J gene: TRBJ2-7
V gene: TRBV20-1
clone size: many
D gene: .
CDR3 DNA: TGCAGTGCTAGAGAGCGGACCTCCTACGAGCAGTACTTC
CDR3 protein: CSARERTSYEQYF

J gene: TRBJ1-6
V gene: TRBV12-3/TRBV12-4
clone size: .
D gene: TRBD1
CDR3 DNA: TGTGCCAGCAGTTCCCGACAGGGCGGGTCACCCCTCCACTTT
CDR3 protein: CASSSRQGGSPLHF

J gene: TRBJ2-7
V gene: TRBV28
clone size: .
D gene: TRBD2
CDR3 DNA: TGTGCCAGCAGCCTCCAAGGGACTAGCATCTACGAGCAGTACTTC
CDR3 protein: CASSLQGTSIYEQYF

J gene: TRBJ1-2
V gene: TRBV7-9
clone size: .
D gene: TRBD1
CDR3 DNA: TGTGCCAGCCGACAGGGCCACTATGGCTACACCTTC
CDR3 protein: CASRQGHYGYTF

J gene: TRBJ1-1
V gene: TRBV7-9
clone size: few
D gene: .
CDR3 DNA: TGTGCCAGCAGCTTTATTGTCCACGGGAACACTGAAGCTTTCTTT
CDR3 protein: CASSFIVHGNTEAFF

J gene: TRBJ2-7
V gene: TRBV7-2
clone size: .
D gene: .
CDR3 DNA: TGTGCCAGCAGCTTAGGGGAAAGGGGGGAGCAGTACTTC
CDR3 protein: CASSLGERGEQYF

J gene: TRBJ2-5
V gene: TRBV7-9
clone size: once
D gene: TRBD2
CDR3 DNA: TGTGCCAGCAGCTCGGAAACTAGCGGGAGGAGGCCAGAGACCCGGTACTTC
CDR3 protein: CASSSETSGRRPETRYF

J gene: TRBJ2-3
V gene: TRBV7-2
clone size: .
D gene: .
CDR3 DNA: TGTGCCAGCAGCTTAGGAGGGGCCCGCACAGATACGCAGTATTTT
CDR3 protein: CASSLGGARTDTQYF

J gene: TRBJ2-7
V gene: TRBV6-5
clone size: .
D gene: TRBD2
CDR3 DNA: TGTGCCAGCAGTGAAGGACTAGCGGGAGGGGCTTCCGAGCAGTACTTC
CDR3 protein: CASSEGLAGGASEQYF

J gene: TRBJ2-3
V gene: TRBV7-3
clone size: .
D gene: TRBD2
CDR3 DNA: TGTGCCAGCAGCTCGGGACTAGCGGGAGGGAGGGGGAGGCCAGATACGCAGTATTTT
CDR3 protein: CASSSGLAGGRGRPDTQYF

J gene: TRBJ2-1
V gene: TRBV13
clone size: few
D gene: .
CDR3 DNA: TGTGCCAGCAGCCAGAGGAGGGCGGGGATTGAGAATGAGCAGTTCTTC
CDR3 protein: CASSQRRAGIENEQFF

J gene: TRBJ2-2
V gene: TRBV5-5
clone size: many
D gene: .
CDR3 DNA: TGTGCCAGCAGCTTGGCCACCGGGACCGGGGAGCTGTTTTTT
CDR3 protein: CASSLATGTGELFF

J gene: TRBJ1-1
V gene: TRBV6-5
clone size: .
D gene: .
CDR3 DNA: TGTGCCAGCAGTTACGACGTGAACACTGAAGCTCTCTTT
CDR3 protein: CASSYDVNTEALF

J gene: TRBJ1-5
V gene: TRBV15
clone size: many
D gene: .
CDR3 DNA: TGTGCCACCAGCAGACAAACGGACAGTCAGCCCCAGCATTTT
CDR3 protein: CATSRQTDSQPQHF

J gene: TRBJ2-1
V gene: TRBV12-5
clone size: .
D gene: TRBD2
CDR3 DNA: TGTGCTAGTGGTTTGAGAGCTAGCGGGAGGGTCAATGAGCAGTTCTTC
CDR3 protein: CASGLRASGRVNEQFF

J gene: TRBJ2-5
V gene: TRBV27
clone size: once
D gene: .
CDR3 DNA: TGTGCCAGCAGTTTTTTCCACGGGGGCCGTGACCAAGAGACCCAGTACTTC
CDR3 protein: CASSFFHGGRDQETQYF

J gene: TRBJ1-1
V gene: TRBV11-2
clone size: many
D gene: .
CDR3 DNA: TGTGCCAGCAGCTTAGTTGGCAGGGAAGCTTTCTTT
CDR3 protein: CASSLVGREAFF

J gene: TRBJ1-5
V gene: TRBV20-1
clone size: many
D gene: TRBD1
CDR3 DNA: TGCAGTGCTAGAGATCTAAACAGGGGGAAGGATCAGCCCCAGCATTTT
CDR3 protein: CSARDLNRGKDQPQHF

J gene: TRBJ2-1
V gene: TRBV6-5
clone size: few
D gene: TRBD2
CDR3 DNA: TGTGCCAGCAGTTACTCCGGGACTAGCGGGAGTGAGCAGTTCTTC
CDR3 protein: CASSYSGTSGSEQFF

J gene: TRBJ2-3
V gene: TRBV6-2/TRBV6-3
clone size: .
D gene: .
CDR3 DNA: TGTGCCAGCAGTTTCTCCGAGGGAACGCAGTATTTT
CDR3 protein: CASSFSEGTQYF

J gene: TRBJ2-1
V gene: TRBV20-1
clone size: few
D gene: .
CDR3 DNA: TGCAGTGCTAGAGAGGGCAGGGCTAGCACAGATACGCAGTTCTTC
CDR3 protein: CSAREGRASTDTQFF

J gene: TRBJ2-7
V gene: TRBV28
clone size: .
D gene: TRBD1
CDR3 DNA: TGTGCCAGCAGTGCCCGGGACAGGGGAGGCGAGCAGTACTTC
CDR3 protein: CASSARDRGGEQYF

J gene: TRBJ1-6
V gene: TRBV6-5
clone size: .
D gene: TRBD1
CDR3 DNA: TGTGCCAGCAGTTACGTACAAACAGGGGGAGCTAACAATCCACCCCTCCACTTT
CDR3 protein: CASSYVQTGGANNPPLHF

J gene: TRBJ2-5
V gene: TRBV5-4
clone size: .
D gene: .
CDR3 DNA: TGTGCCAGCAGCTTGTTCCTAGAAGAGACCCAGTACTTC
CDR3 protein: CASSLFLEETQYF

J gene: TRBJ2-1
V gene: TRBV2
clone size: many
D gene: TRBD2
CDR3 DNA: TGTGCCAGCAGTGAGAGAGGGACTAGCGGGAGAAATGAGCAGTTCTTC
CDR3 protein: CASSERGTSGRNEQFF